This T cell receptor (beta chain) was captured in a study of blood T cell repertoires in COVID-19. V shed 3 bases and J shed 4 bases, with 12 bases lying between them. The length of the CDR3 is 14 residues. Germline V gene sequence: CDR1 MRHNA, CDR2 SNTAGT. Using immunoSEQ multiplex PCR, the repertoire was profiled, and TCRdb retains in-frame clones only, with some absent. This sample has 150,000 to 160,000 clones, with about 85% found just once. The sample taken for sequencing was peripheral blood. The J gene is TRBJ1-2, the V gene TRBV6-4; D is possibly TRBD1 (6 bases). This TCR was sampled from a man aged 60 to 75 with COVID-19, enrolled during active disease. The CDR3 bases are TGTGCCAGCAGTGAACAGGGTGGTAGCTATGGCTACACCTTC. Protein sequence: CASSEQGGSYGYTF.